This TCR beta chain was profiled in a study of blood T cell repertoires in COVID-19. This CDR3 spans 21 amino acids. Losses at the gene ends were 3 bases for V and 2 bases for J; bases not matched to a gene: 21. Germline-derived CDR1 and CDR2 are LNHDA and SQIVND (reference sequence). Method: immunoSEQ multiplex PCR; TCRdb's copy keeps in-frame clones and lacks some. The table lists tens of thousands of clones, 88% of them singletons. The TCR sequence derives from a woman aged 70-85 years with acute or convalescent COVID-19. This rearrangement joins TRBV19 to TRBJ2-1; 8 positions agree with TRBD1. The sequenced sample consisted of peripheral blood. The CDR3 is CASSIPRTGKGGLETYNEQFF. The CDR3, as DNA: TGTGCCAGTAGTATCCCCAGGACAGGGAAGGGCGGCCTAGAGACCTACAATGAGCAGTTCTTC.